The 27 T cell receptor beta chains presented below share a single source sample, sequenced in a study of blood T cell repertoires in COVID-19. Produced via immunoSEQ multiplex PCR; TCRdb's table is partial and in-frame only. The sample lists around 81,000 clones, 83% occurring once. The sequencing sample was made of peripheral blood. The receptors were gathered from an elderly man with acute or convalescent COVID-19.

V gene TRBV11-2 combines with J gene TRBJ2-2; weak D call: TRBD1 (6 bases). V was shortened by 7 bases and J by 5 bases, with 14 bases between the two germline ends. CDR1 and CDR2 from the germline V gene are SGHAT and FQNNGV. The CDR3 is made up of 14 amino acids. This CDR3 reads CASTGQLVTGELFF. The CDR3 DNA reads as TGTGCCAGCACAGGACAGTTGGTTACCGGGGAGCTGTTTTTT.

V and J are TRBV6-5 and TRBJ1-2; TRBD1 matches 7 bases. In germline, CDR1 is MNHEY, CDR2 SVGAGI. This CDR3 is 13 amino acids long. The ends lost 4 bases at V and 4 bases at J; junction bases unmatched: 3. In nucleotides, the CDR3 is TGTGCCAGCAGTTCGGACAGGAGCTATGGCTACACCTTC. This codes for CASSSDRSYGYTF.

A remark on this clone: One junction end disagrees with the germline gene, perhaps due to a read error. The rearrangement uses TRBV2 and TRBJ1-2, with TRBD1 as a possible D gene (5 bases). Looked up from germline, CDR1 is SNHLY and CDR2 is FYNNEI. This CDR3 comprises 14 residues. CDR3 protein: CASSGQSTNYDYTF. DNA for the CDR3: TGTGCCAGCAGTGGACAGTCTACTAACTATGACTACACCTTC.

The rearrangement joins TRBV5-6 to TRBJ1-5, with 7 bases aligning to TRBD1. The CDR3 has 16 residues. The V segment lost 4 bases and the J segment 1 base; nucleotides outside the gene matches: 8. CDR1 is SGHDT and CDR2 is YYEEEE in the germline V gene. The CDR3 loop reads CASSIQGILSNQPQHF. CDR3 nucleotide sequence: TGTGCCAGCAGCATACAGGGGATCTTAAGCAATCAGCCCCAGCATTTT.

The genes are TRBV6-5 and TRBJ2-7; possibly TRBD1 for D (5 bases). The CDR3 extends over 15 amino acids. Germline lookup yields CDR1 MNHEY and CDR2 SVGAGI. V lost 6 bases and J lost 0, with 15 bases in between. CDR3 sequence (DNA): TGTGCCAGCAGGTCAGGGTTCGTGAGCTCCTACGAGCAGTACTTC. It specifies CASRSGFVSSYEQYF.

The chain uses TRBV6-2 or TRBV6-3 and TRBJ2-7; no reliable D call. The CDR3 spans 16 residues. Germline V gene data show CDR1 as MNHEY and CDR2 as SVGEGT. V was cut by 0 bases and J by 2 bases, with 14 bases left in between. The CDR3 DNA is TGTGCCAGCAGTTACTCGTTCCCCGCGTTAACCTACGAGCAGTACTTC. Its protein product is CASSYSFPALTYEQYF.

This sequence joins TRBV29-1 and TRBJ1-4; tentatively, D is TRBD1 (5 bases). The germline V gene encodes CDR1 SQVTM and CDR2 ANQGSEA. The CDR3 loop spans 12 amino acids. V lost 4 bases and J lost 7, with 10 bases in between. This CDR3 reads CSVVGDTEKLFF. The CDR3 DNA sequence: TGCAGCGTTGTAGGGGATACTGAAAAACTGTTTTTT. Drawing the rest from reference TRBV29-1 and TRBJ1-4, the complete variable domain is SAVISQKPSRDICQRGTSLTIQCQVDSQVTMMFWYRQQPGQSLTLIATANQGSEATYESGFVIDKFPISRPNLTFSTLTVSNMSPEDSSIYLCSVVGDTEKLFFGSGTQLSVL.

This clone was picked up one time. V and J are TRBV9 and TRBJ1-2; TRBD1 agrees at 9 bases. The CDR3 covers 14 residues. CDR1 and CDR2 (germline): SGDLS, YYNGEE. V was clipped by 5 bases and J by 8 bases; unmatched bases: 10. The CDR3 reads CASRGQGSKGGYTF. The CDR3 region has the DNA TGTGCCAGCAGGGGACAGGGTTCCAAGGGGGGCTACACCTTC.

This rearrangement joins TRBV18 to TRBJ2-7; 8 positions match TRBD1. Unmatched junction bases numbered 2, after V lost 0 bases and J lost 4 bases. There are 14 residues in the CDR3. CDR1 KGHSH and CDR2 LQKENI come from the germline V gene. The CDR3 coding sequence is TGTGCCAGCTCACCACCGGGACAGGCGTACGAGCAGTACTTC. The encoded protein is CASSPPGQAYEQYF.

The rearrangement joins TRBV6-1 to TRBJ1-4; D unclear. Germline CDR1 reads MNHNS; CDR2 reads SASEGT. This CDR3 has 16 residues. V shed 0 bases and J shed 0 bases, with 8 bases lying between them. CDR3 nucleotide sequence: TGTGCCAGCAGTGAAGCGCGAAAAGCAACTAATGAAAAACTGTTTTTT. This gives the protein CASSEARKATNEKLFF.

The rearrangement joins TRBV6-5 to TRBJ1-1; TRBD1 might be the D (5 bases). The CDR3 has 16 amino acids. Per germline, CDR1 MNHEY and CDR2 SVGAGI. Trimming stripped 0 bases from V and 0 bases from J, with 11 bases between. The CDR3 nucleotides read TGTGCCAGCAGTTACTCGTATTCAGGGTTGAACACTGAAGCTTTCTTT. This sequence encodes CASSYSYSGLNTEAFF.

The gene calls are TRBV7-9 and TRBJ1-1; D is unclear. V was pared by 3 bases and J by 7 bases, with 6 bases between. Germline CDR1 is SEHNR and CDR2 is FQNEAQ (reference sequence). This CDR3 is 11 amino acids long. The DNA for the CDR3 is TGTGCCAGCAGCTTTCACTATGAAGCTTTCTTT. It is translated as CASSFHYEAFF.

The chain combines TRBV7-2 with TRBJ1-5; a weak D match, TRBD1 (5 bases). With 5 bases removed from V and 7 bases from J, the gap between germline ends came to 21 bases. Germline V gene data show CDR1 as SGHTA and CDR2 as FQGNSA. This CDR3 contains 16 residues. The CDR3 protein is CASSPRRVLGGQPQHF. The CDR3 DNA follows: TGTGCCAGCAGCCCACGTAGGGTATTGGGGGGACAGCCCCAGCATTTT.

The V gene is TRBV18, the J gene TRBJ2-5; D might be TRBD2 (5 bases). V shed 3 bases and J shed 3 bases, with 14 bases lying between them. CDR3 length equals 15 residues. Germline V gene data show CDR1 as KGHSH and CDR2 as LQKENI. CDR3 nucleotides: TGTGCCAGCTCACCGAACGGACGGCGGGAAGAGACCCAGTACTTC. This sequence encodes CASSPNGRREETQYF.

Points on this clone: The junction does not match germline at one end; this may be a read error. The chain has TRBV5-4 and TRBJ1-2; D is possibly TRBD1 (5 bases). This CDR3 has 14 residues. Per the germline V gene, CDR1 is SGHNT and CDR2 is YYREEE (reference sequence). The CDR3 coding sequence is TGCGCTCTCAGCCGGGGGGGATTTTTCTATGGCTACACCTTC. Residues: CALSRGGFFYGYTF.

The chain links TRBV5-1 to TRBJ2-7; 11 nucleotides align to TRBD2. The CDR3 has 16 amino acids. Germline V gene sequence: CDR1 SGHRS, CDR2 YFSETQ. The trim removed 0 bases at V and 5 bases at J, leaving 7 bases unmatched. CDR3 residues: CASSLALAGGPHEQYF. CDR3 coding DNA: TGCGCCAGCAGCTTGGCCTTAGCGGGAGGGCCCCACGAGCAGTACTTC.

The rearrangement joins TRBV11-2 to TRBJ2-3, with TRBD2 identical over 7 bases. This CDR3 is built from 16 residues. Germline assignment: CDR1 SGHAT and CDR2 FQNNGV. The J segment lost 2 bases and the V segment lost 1 base, leaving 6 bases of the junction unmatched. DNA for the CDR3: TGTGCCAGCAGCTTAGGTAGCGGGTTACTCACAGATACGCAGTATTTT. Residues: CASSLGSGLLTDTQYF.

This sequence joins TRBV15 and TRBJ2-4, with 12 bases fitting TRBD2. Germline-derived CDR1 and CDR2 are LNHNV and YYDKDF (reference sequence). This CDR3 region has 17 residues. V was clipped by 3 bases and J by 2 bases; unmatched bases: 5. Here the CDR3 DNA reads TGTGCCACCAGCAGGATTCTAGCGGGGGGGCCCAAAAACATTCAGTACTTC. It specifies CATSRILAGGPKNIQYF.

The V call is TRBV5-1, the J call TRBJ1-6; D is possibly TRBD1 (6 bases). V was cut by 0 bases and J by 5 bases, with 12 bases left in between. This CDR3 spans 16 amino acids. Germline V gene sequence: CDR1 SGHRS, CDR2 YFSETQ. The CDR3 region is CASSLDPTGNNSPLHF. The CDR3 region has the DNA TGCGCCAGCAGCTTGGACCCCACAGGGAATAATTCACCCCTCCACTTT.

This clone came up once. The chain is built from TRBV18 and TRBJ2-1; TRBD1 aligns across 12 bases. This CDR3 has 17 residues. After removal of 1 base from V and 7 bases from J, the junction contained 8 bases not matched to a gene. The germline V gene has CDR1 KGHSH and CDR2 LQKENI. CDR3 coding DNA: TGTGCCAGCTCACCACTTCCGGGACAGGGGGCGACGAATGAGCAGTTCTTC. Translated: CASSPLPGQGATNEQFF.

The V gene is TRBV11-1, the J gene TRBJ2-7; tentatively, D is TRBD2 (5 bases). The CDR3 is 14 amino acids. V lost 5 bases and J lost 6, with 17 bases in between. Germline assignment: CDR1 SGHAT and CDR2 FQDESV (reference sequence). DNA of the CDR3: TGTGCCAGCAGCCCCGGGAACGGGGATGGCGAGCAGTACTTC. Translating it yields CASSPGNGDGEQYF.

This clone has just a few counts. The rearrangement uses TRBV19 and TRBJ1-1; 9 nucleotides match TRBD1. Germline CDR1 and CDR2: LNHDA and SQIVND (reference sequence). After removal of 10 bases from V and 3 bases from J, the junction contained 9 bases not matched to a gene. This CDR3 contains 14 residues. DNA of the CDR3: TGTGCCACCCAACCGGGACAGGGACACACTGAAGCTTTCTTT. This gives the protein CATQPGQGHTEAFF.

A single count supports this clone. The gene calls are TRBV28 and TRBJ2-7, with a weak D call TRBD2 (5 bases). Germline V gene sequence: CDR1 MDHEN, CDR2 SYDVKM. Deletions cut 3 bases from V and 4 bases from J, with 13 bases between. CDR3 length equals 14 residues. In DNA, the CDR3 is TGTGCCAGCAGTTTGGACTCGATAATTTACGAGCAGTACTTC. It specifies CASSLDSIIYEQYF. The whole variable domain, remainder taken from reference TRBV28 and TRBJ2-7, is DVKVTQSSRYLVKRTGEKVFLECVQDMDHENMFWYRQDPGLGLRLIYFSYDVKMKEKGDIPEGYSVSREKKERFSLILESASTNQTSMYLCASSLDSIIYEQYFGPGTRLTVT.

The rearrangement joins TRBV13 to TRBJ2-3, with TRBD1 matching over 9 bases. V lost 5 bases and J lost 12; bases outside the gene matches: 15. The CDR3 has 15 amino acids. The germline V gene has CDR1 PRHDT and CDR2 FYEKMQ (reference sequence). In DNA form, the CDR3 reads TGTGCCAGCAGCCTTACCGGGACAGGGAAGGTTTCACAGTATTTT. This sequence encodes CASSLTGTGKVSQYF.

The count of this clone is one. The gene calls are TRBV28 and TRBJ1-5; 7 bases line up with TRBD1. The CDR3 is made up of 17 amino acids. The V segment lost 5 bases and the J segment 0 bases; nucleotides outside the gene matches: 10. Germline CDR1 is MDHEN and CDR2 is SYDVKM. DNA of the CDR3: TGTGCCAGCAGTCCGGGACAGAGGTCTTATAGCAATCAGCCCCAGCATTTT. Protein: CASSPGQRSYSNQPQHF.

The chain joins TRBV4-3 to TRBJ1-3; D is undetermined. Germline V CDR1 and CDR2: LGHNA, YSLEER. The CDR3 is 12 residues long. V lost 7 bases and J 0 bases, leaving 4 bases between the germline ends. The CDR3 DNA reads as TGCGCCAGCAAGAGCTCTGGAAACACCATATATTTT. Protein sequence: CASKSSGNTIYF.

The chain uses TRBV29-1 and TRBJ2-5; D unresolved. The germline V gene has CDR1 SQVTM and CDR2 ANQGSEA. CDR3 length: 13 residues. The V gene lost 6 bases and the J gene lost 2 bases, with 13 bases spanning the gap. The CDR3 here is CSVRRKEQETQYF. The DNA of the CDR3 is TGCAGCGTCCGGCGAAAGGAGCAAGAGACCCAGTACTTC.